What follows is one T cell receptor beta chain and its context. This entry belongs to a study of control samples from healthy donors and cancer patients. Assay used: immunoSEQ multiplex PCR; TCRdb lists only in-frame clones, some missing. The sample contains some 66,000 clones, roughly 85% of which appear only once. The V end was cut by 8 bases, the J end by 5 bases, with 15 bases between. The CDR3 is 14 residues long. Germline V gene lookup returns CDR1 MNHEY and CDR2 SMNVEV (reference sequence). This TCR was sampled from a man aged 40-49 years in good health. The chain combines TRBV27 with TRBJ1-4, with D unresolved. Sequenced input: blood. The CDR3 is CASGKGRSNEKLFF. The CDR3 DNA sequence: TGTGCCAGCGGAAAAGGGCGGTCGAATGAAAAACTGTTTTTT. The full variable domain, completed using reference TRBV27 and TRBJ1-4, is EAQVTQNPRYLITVTGKKLTVTCSQNMNHEYMSWYRQDPGLGLRQIYYSMNVEVTDKGDVPEGYKVSRKEKRNFPLILESPSPNQTSLYFCASGKGRSNEKLFFGSGTQLSVL.